Shown below are 16 T cell receptor beta chains from a single sample sequenced in a study of blood T cell repertoires in COVID-19. The protocol was immunoSEQ multiplex PCR, while the TCRdb copy is restricted to in-frame clones and leaves out a portion. The table shows fewer than 15,000 clones, with about 75% occurring only once. Input material: peripheral blood. These TCRs come from a woman of 80 years or more with acute or convalescent COVID-19.

The rearrangement uses TRBV6-2 or TRBV6-3 and TRBJ2-2; 7 nucleotides align to TRBD1. CDR1 is MNHEY and CDR2 is SVGEGT in the germline V gene. V lost 2 bases and J lost 4; bases outside the gene matches: 7. This CDR3 region has 16 residues. The CDR3 spells CASSYAKQGVTGELFF. The DNA for the CDR3 is TGTGCCAGCAGTTACGCAAAGCAGGGGGTCACCGGGGAGCTGTTTTTT.

The chain links TRBV2 to TRBJ2-7; TRBD2 matches 10 bases. Trimming cost V 8 bases and J 5 bases; bases outside gene matches: 9. Germline assignment: CDR1 SNHLY and CDR2 FYNNEI. The CDR3 totals 14 residues. DNA for the CDR3: TGTGCCAGCTTGGAGCGGGGGGGTGGCAACGAGCAGTACTTC. Its protein product is CASLERGGGNEQYF. The full variable domain, in which reference TRBV2 and TRBJ2-7 provide the parts outside the CDR3, is EPEVTQTPSHQVTQMGQEVILRCVPISNHLYFYWYRQILGQKVEFLVSFYNNEISEKSEIFDDQFSVERPDGSNFTLKIRSTKLEDSAMYFCASLERGGGNEQYFGPGTRLTVT.

This chain links TRBV29-1 with TRBJ1-2; 9 positions agree with TRBD1. From germline, CDR1 is SQVTM and CDR2 ANQGSEA. The CDR3 totals 13 residues. The V segment lost 6 bases and the J segment 6 bases; nucleotides outside the gene matches: 8. The CDR3 sequence: CSVRLQGAHGYTF. The CDR3 DNA reads TGCAGCGTGCGACTACAGGGGGCGCATGGCTACACCTTC.

This chain connects TRBV30 to TRBJ1-5; a possible D gene is TRBD1 (5 bases). The V gene lost 3 bases and the J gene lost 9 bases, with 15 bases spanning the gap. CDR1 GTSNPN and CDR2 SVGIG come from the germline V gene (reference sequence). The CDR3 is made up of 13 amino acids. This chain's CDR3 is CAWSPQGGTPQHF. CDR3 in DNA: TGTGCCTGGAGCCCCCAGGGAGGGACGCCCCAGCATTTT.

This chain uses TRBV5-1 with TRBJ1-1, with TRBD1 as a possible D gene (5 bases). CDR3 length: 13 residues. The ends were cut back, 0 bases at V and 8 bases at J, with 11 bases in the middle. CDR1 is SGHRS and CDR2 is YFSETQ in the germline V gene. CDR3 residues: CASSLAVGGEAFF. The CDR3 DNA follows: TGCGCCAGCAGCTTGGCGGTCGGGGGGGAAGCTTTCTTT. The whole variable domain, remainder taken from reference TRBV5-1 and TRBJ1-1, is KAGVTQTPRYLIKTRGQQVTLSCSPISGHRSVSWYQQTPGQGLQFLFEYFSETQRNKGNFPGRFSGRQFSNSRSEMNVSTLELGDSALYLCASSLAVGGEAFFGQGTRLTVV.

This chain links TRBV3-1 (or the pseudogene TRBV3-2) with TRBJ1-4, with a tentative D call TRBD1 (5 bases). Trimming removed 2 bases from V and 7 bases from J, with 11 bases in between. The germline CDR1 and CDR2 sequences are LGHDT and YNNKEL (reference sequence). This CDR3 region has 14 residues. CDR3 sequence: CASSQWGYIEKLFF. CDR3 sequence (DNA): TGTGCCAGCAGCCAATGGGGCTACATTGAAAAACTGTTTTTT.

This chain connects TRBV2 to TRBJ1-5, with a weak D call TRBD1 (6 bases). CDR3 length equals 14 residues. CDR1 is SNHLY, CDR2 FYNNEI, per germline. Trimming shortened V by 6 bases and J by 5 bases, and 14 bases separated the two germline ends. CDR3 sequence reads: CASRFRDIYQPQHF. Here the CDR3 DNA reads TGTGCCAGCAGATTCCGGGACATTTATCAGCCCCAGCATTTT. Full variable domain (remainder filled in from reference TRBV2 and TRBJ1-5): EPEVTQTPSHQVTQMGQEVILRCVPISNHLYFYWYRQILGQKVEFLVSFYNNEISEKSEIFDDQFSVERPDGSNFTLKIRSTKLEDSAMYFCASRFRDIYQPQHFGDGTRLSIL.

This clone was recorded once. The CDR3 reads CAIGGGERGLGISYEQYF. The CDR3 DNA follows: TGTGCCATCGGCGGGGGGGAGCGGGGTTTAGGGATCTCCTACGAGCAGTACTTC. This chain links TRBV10-3 with TRBJ2-7; 9 bases agree with TRBD2. This CDR3 comprises 18 residues. Germline V CDR1 and CDR2: ENHRY, SYGVKD. J lost 0 bases, V lost 8 bases, and 17 bases had no gene match.

The V and J genes are TRBV10-3 and TRBJ1-1, with TRBD1 matching 8 bases. The J segment lost 6 bases and the V segment lost 5 bases, leaving 2 bases of the junction unmatched. The length of the CDR3 is 12 residues. CDR1 ENHRY and CDR2 SYGVKD come from the germline V gene. As DNA, the CDR3 is TGTGCCATCAGTCAGGGGGCCGCTGAAGCTTTCTTT. It encodes CAISQGAAEAFF.

J is TRBJ2-2 and V is TRBV15, with TRBD1 as a possible D gene (6 bases). Germline V CDR1 and CDR2: LNHNV, YYDKDF (reference sequence). This CDR3 contains 17 residues. V shed 2 bases and J shed 0 bases, with 13 bases lying between them. In DNA, the CDR3 is TGTGCCACCAGCAGAACTATGGACAGCGCGAACACCGGGGAGCTGTTTTTT. Translated, it gives CATSRTMDSANTGELFF.

CDR3 residues: CASRLAGGGEQFF. In DNA form, the CDR3 reads TGCGCCAGCAGACTAGCGGGGGGTGGTGAGCAGTTCTTC. The rearrangement uses TRBV10-1 and TRBJ2-1; 12 positions match TRBD2. The CDR3 loop spans 13 amino acids. Trimming removed 6 bases from V and 9 bases from J; junction bases left unmatched: 3. The germline V gene encodes CDR1 WNHNN and CDR2 SYGVQD (reference sequence).

Here the CDR3 DNA reads TGCGCCAGCAGCGATGACCCCGGGTCCGCGCTATACGAGCAGTACTTC. Translated: CASSDDPGSALYEQYF. J is TRBJ2-7 and V is TRBV23-1; D gene ambiguous. TRBV23-1 is identified as an open reading frame with a role that is uncertain. This CDR3 contains 16 residues. V lost 6 bases to trimming and J lost 4 bases, with 22 bases between them.

The chain is built from TRBV5-4 and TRBJ2-5; the match to TRBD1 covers 8 bases. Losses at the gene ends were 4 bases for V and 1 base for J; bases not matched to a gene: 6. The CDR3 sequence is 15 residues long. CDR1 is SGHNT and CDR2 is YYREEE in the germline V gene (reference sequence). The CDR3 DNA follows: TGTGCCAGCAGCACAGGACAGGGAGCCCAAGAGACCCAGTACTTC. It encodes CASSTGQGAQETQYF.

CDR3 protein: CASSLWAGGSYEQYF. The CDR3 coding sequence is TGTGCCAGCAGCTTATGGGCAGGGGGCTCCTACGAGCAGTACTTC. The rearrangement links TRBV7-2 to TRBJ2-7; 7 bases match TRBD1. From germline, CDR1 is SGHTA and CDR2 FQGNSA. The CDR3 length is 15 residues. J gave up 0 bases and V 2 bases, and 4 bases lay outside the gene matches.

The chain joins TRBV29-1 to TRBJ1-1; D is perhaps TRBD1 (6 bases). Looked up from germline, CDR1 is SQVTM and CDR2 is ANQGSEA. The germline V and J ends were trimmed by 6 bases and 3 bases, with 17 bases remaining between them. The CDR3 consists of 14 residues. CDR3 DNA sequence: TGCAGCGTGGCCCCCACAGGGATAGACACTGAAGCTTTCTTT. This encodes CSVAPTGIDTEAFF.

V gene TRBV4-1 combines with J gene TRBJ1-4; TRBD1 matches 7 bases. Germline CDR1 is MGHRA and CDR2 is YSYEKL. The CDR3 spans 14 residues. After removal of 4 bases from V and 4 bases from J, the junction contained 3 bases not matched to a gene. CDR3 bases: TGCGCCAGCAGCCGGGGACAGATTAATGAAAAACTGTTTTTT. Translated, it gives CASSRGQINEKLFF.